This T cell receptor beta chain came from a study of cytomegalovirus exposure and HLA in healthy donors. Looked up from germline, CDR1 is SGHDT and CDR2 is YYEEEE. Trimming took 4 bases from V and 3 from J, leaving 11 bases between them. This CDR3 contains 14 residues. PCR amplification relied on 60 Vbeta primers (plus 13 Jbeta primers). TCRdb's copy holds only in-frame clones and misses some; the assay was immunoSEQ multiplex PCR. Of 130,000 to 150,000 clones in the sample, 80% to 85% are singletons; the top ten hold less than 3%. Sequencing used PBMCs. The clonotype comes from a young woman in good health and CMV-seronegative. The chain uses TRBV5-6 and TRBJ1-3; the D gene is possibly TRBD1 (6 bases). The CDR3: CASSLTGFGNTIYF. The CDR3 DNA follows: TGTGCCAGCAGCCTGACAGGTTTTGGAAACACCATATATTTT. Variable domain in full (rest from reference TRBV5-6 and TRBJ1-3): DAGVTQSPTHLIKTRGQQVTLRCSPKSGHDTVSWYQQALGQGPQFIFQYYEEEERQRGNFPDRFSGHQFPNYSSELNVNALLLGDSALYLCASSLTGFGNTIYFGEGSWLTVV.